These 3 T cell receptor beta chains share one sample of origin, sequenced in a study of T cell repertoires in cytomegalovirus infection. TCRdb re-derived calls from the reads in MiXCR, one entry per CDR3 protein. This repertoire shows roughly 300,000 distinct CDR3 sequences, roughly 24% found once; its top ten account for 14%. Material for sequencing was PBMCs. Receptors originate from a human donor in good health (CMV status not recorded). Some clones in this sample may be carry-over from other donors' samples.

Many counts were recorded for this clonotype. The chain is built from TRBV7-2 and TRBJ2-5, with D uncertain. The CDR3 extends over 14 amino acids. Germline CDR1 and CDR2: SGHTA and FQGNSA. Trimming shortened V by 5 bases and J by 5 bases, and 15 bases separated the two germline ends. The CDR3 DNA is TGTGCCAGCAGCAAATTGACTCGTTCGGAGACCCAGTACTTC. This translates into CASSKLTRSETQYF. Complete variable domain (other parts from reference TRBV7-2 and TRBJ2-5): GAGVSQSPSNKVTEKGKDVELRCDPISGHTALYWYRQSLGQGLEFLIYFQGNSAPDKSGLPSDRFSAERTGGSVSTLTIQRTQQEDSAVYLCASSKLTRSETQYFGPGTRLLVL.

This clonotype occurred a few times. The rearrangement uses TRBV20-1 and TRBJ2-7; a possible D gene is TRBD2 (6 bases). V dropped 0 bases and J dropped 5 bases, with 17 bases sitting between them. CDR3 length: 15 amino acids. CDR1 and CDR2 (germline): DFQATT, SNEGSKA (reference sequence). CDR3 amino acids: CSAREAGRAGHEQYF. The CDR3 nucleotides read TGCAGTGCTAGAGAGGCCGGTCGAGCGGGCCACGAGCAGTACTTC.

This clonotype came up a few times. This rearrangement joins TRBV11-2 to TRBJ2-2; 11 bases are shared with TRBD2. This CDR3 contains 16 residues. With 5 bases clipped from V and 6 bases from J, the junction kept 8 bases outside the gene matches. CDR1 is SGHAT, CDR2 FQNNGV, per germline. CDR3: CASSRVAGGPAGELFF. The DNA for the CDR3 is TGTGCCAGCAGCCGAGTAGCGGGAGGGCCTGCCGGGGAGCTGTTTTTT.